This record looks at one T cell receptor (beta chain) sequence and its context. This clonotype was seen more than once but under ten times. Its antigen is still unknown. Base quality data are lacking; no much larger clone is found one base away. The time point label of this sample denotes: newly diagnosed GD, antithyroid drugs for less than 3 months. For both TCR sequencing and RNA sequencing, RNA was extracted from PBMCs in TRIzol. The diagnosis of Graves' disease followed American Thyroid Association guidelines. Patients for the study were recruited at an endocrinology department in Xi'an, China. From each patient, roughly 9 milliliters of peripheral blood was collected into an EDTA anticoagulant tube. Ficoll Paque Plus density gradient separation was used to isolate PBMCs, and no further T cell sorting was done. An Agilent 2100 Bioanalyzer and agarose gel were used to check RNA quality, and a NanoDrop 2000 was used to measure RNA concentration.

V trim: 5 bases; J trim: 2 bases; unmatched bases: 11. The CDR3 runs 17 residues from the cysteine to the phenylalanine. CDR3 DNA only is kept here, 51 bases in frame from base 1. CDR1 and CDR2, per the germline V gene, are SNHLY and FYNNEI. The data derive from a study of regulatory T cells in long-lasting Graves disease (dated by TCRdb to the early 2020s). Regarding the research as a whole: Newly diagnosed Graves' disease patients had taken antithyroid drugs for less than 3 months. Peripheral blood TCR sequencing and RNA sequencing compared persistent Graves' disease patients with newly diagnosed Graves' disease patients. The study took place in China and was registered as a clinical trial. A total of roughly 33 samples were covered by TCR sequencing, comprising approximately 13 persistent and 20 or so newly diagnosed Graves' disease patients. What the authors observed across the whole study: Persistent patients shared more public clonotypes among themselves (under 3,000) than newly diagnosed patients did (more than 850). Peripheral blood alone was examined, since thyroid tissue, which constituted the primary lesion, could not be accessed. Sequencing and analysis were restricted to the TCR beta chain. Compared with newly diagnosed patients, persistent Graves' disease patients had lower TCR Shannon entropy and fewer highly expanded clones, which suggests clonal expansion. As a limitation, the authors acknowledged that the small sample size may reduce accuracy. TRBV28, TRBJ1-2 and TRBJ2-5 were preferentially used in persistent disease, while TRBV20-1 and TRBJ2-1 were favored in newly diagnosed disease.

The library relied on multiplex PCR. Sequencing relied on an Illumina HiSeq 4000. CDR3 regions were amplified by Arm-PCR with iRepertoire HTBI primers to construct TCR beta libraries. Before sequencing, the PCR products underwent gel purification. In the source study's methods: A total of fewer than 70 TRBV and some 15 TRBJ segments were identified across samples and were used for gene usage analysis of CDR3 amino acid clonotypes. Filtered high-quality paired reads were merged into contigs using COPE and FqMerger. BLAST was used to align contigs to IMGT TRBV, TRBD and TRBJ reference genes, with CDR3 defined following IMGT. Clonotypes above 0.1% frequency were classified as highly expanded clones. Shannon entropy was used to measure repertoire diversity, and the Gini coefficient was used to measure V-J evenness. Public clonotypes were defined as clonotypes shared by more than one individual. Through fastp at Q25 and MiXCR, TCRdb rebuilt clones from the public reads, retaining in-frame beta chains. Rows are unified per CDR3 protein, each entry keeping the most common DNA and genes. What appears here as the V and J calls and clone size reflects TCRdb's work, not the paper's. For this sample the table gives about 540,000 distinct CDR3 sequences, of which less than 15% were detected only once. The ten largest clones take up 10% of the sample.

The same specimen was also included in a second study, on T cells in Graves' hyperthyroidism and ophthalmopathy. In that second paper, the authors write: Graves' hyperthyroidism was defined as stable when no progression to ophthalmopathy occurred over 18 months of follow-up. Hyperthyroidism patients were newly diagnosed, with disease duration under 2 months, and aged 18 to 65 years. Exclusion was applied to patients with uncontrolled infections, other autoimmune diseases, pregnancy or lactation. Diagnoses were established on the basis of clinical symptoms, serum thyroxine and TRAb, thyroid ultrasound, and orbital computed tomography. For the first round of RT-PCR on the TCR CDR3, the HTBI primer set was used together with the Qiagen OneStep RT-PCR kit. Most expanded thyroid clonotypes (frequency above 0.001) were also detected in blood, a finding suggesting that blood repertoires may reflect thyroid immune responses. Ophthalmopathy was separated from stable hyperthyroidism by a 13 V-J signature model, with approximately 85% sensitivity and approximately 84% specificity obtained in cross-validation and 80%/75% obtained in testing. In validation, progression to ophthalmopathy was predicted by the model with 55% to 71% sensitivity and roughly 72% specificity, a median of roughly six months before onset. To identify TCR V-J signatures that set the groups apart, the researchers used a discovery cohort of roughly 100 patients, made up of 40 to 45 with Graves' ophthalmopathy and about 60 with stable Graves' hyperthyroidism. Prospective prediction of ophthalmopathy was tested in an independent validation cohort of approximately 19 hyperthyroidism patients and some 17 patients who later progressed to ophthalmopathy. The 95 to 100 discovery patients were randomly split 7:3 into training and test sets. The study also compared thyroid tissue and blood T-cell repertoires from about six Graves' hyperthyroidism patients. Following sampling, methimazole starting at 30 mg daily was given to hyperthyroidism patients, and high-dose intravenous methylprednisolone was given to ophthalmopathy patients. The libraries were constructed in a second round of multiplex PCR and then size-selected and purified. The libraries were sequenced on an Illumina HiSeq2000 using paired-end 100 bp reads. SOAPnuke was used to process the raw data, throwing out any read that contained adapters or uncalled bases, had a mean Phred below 15, or lacked an exact constant-primer or identifier match. High-quality paired reads were merged using COPE v1.2.5, and each unique nucleotide sequence was defined as a clonotype. MiTCR v1.1 was used to align the clonotypes against IMGT TRBV, TRBD and TRBJ reference segments. Analysis was restricted to V-J combinations with a frequency above 0.0001, which covered roughly 99% of repertoires. The TCS score was defined as F50 (clonal expansion) divided by E x V (chaos), with BLOSUM62-based TCRdist calculated between CDR3 peptides within each V-J. Welch's t-statistics and random forest reduced approximately 520 V-J features to 13, which were used in a naive Bayes classifier (R e1071). Sample size was not statistically predetermined, and investigators were not blinded to group allocation. TCR Vbeta CDR3 sequencing of approximately 140 peripheral blood samples (roughly 41 ophthalmopathy, about 80 hyperthyroidism and approximately 17 progressor patients) is reported in the paper.

The sequence links TRBV2 to TRBJ2-3; 9 bases in the junction line up with TRBD2. The TCR originated in a man between 25 and 39 years old with Graves disease. Donor details come from another sample of the same person, matched by shared clones. Specimen: peripheral blood mononuclear cells (PBMCs), collected at new diagnosis, from a patient treated with antithyroid drugs. The DNA sequence reads TGTGCCAGCAGTTGCTCGATGGCGGGAGGGAACACAGATACGCAGTATTTT. Its translation is CASSCSMAGGNTDTQYF. The entire variable domain, with the stretches around the CDR3 drawn from the reference TRBV2 and TRBJ2-3 proteins, is EPEVTQTPSHQVTQMGQEVILRCVPISNHLYFYWYRQILGQKVEFLVSFYNNEISEKSEIFDDQFSVERPDGSNFTLKIRSTKLEDSAMYFCASSCSMAGGNTDTQYFGPGTRLTVL.